The present entry profiles one T cell receptor (beta chain) with its context. Germline CDR1 is SGHRS and CDR2 is YFSETQ. V was cut by 4 bases and J by 6 bases, with 16 bases left in between. The CDR3 has 14 amino acids. This entry is derived from a study of blood T cell repertoires in COVID-19. The wider study: The United States, Italy and Spain supplied acute and convalescent COVID-19 samples. T cells, B-cell-depleted T cells, or PBMCs supplied cDNA or gDNA.

Using immunoSEQ multiplex PCR, the repertoire was profiled, and TCRdb retains in-frame clones only, with some absent. The table includes some 140,000 clones, around 85% detected once. Sequencing was performed on peripheral blood. The chain recombines TRBV5-1 with TRBJ1-1; D unresolved. The clonotype was recovered from a woman in her sixties with acute or convalescent COVID-19. CDR3 protein: CASSPDGPRPEAFF. CDR3 nucleotides: TGCGCCAGCAGCCCGGATGGGCCCAGGCCTGAAGCTTTCTTT.